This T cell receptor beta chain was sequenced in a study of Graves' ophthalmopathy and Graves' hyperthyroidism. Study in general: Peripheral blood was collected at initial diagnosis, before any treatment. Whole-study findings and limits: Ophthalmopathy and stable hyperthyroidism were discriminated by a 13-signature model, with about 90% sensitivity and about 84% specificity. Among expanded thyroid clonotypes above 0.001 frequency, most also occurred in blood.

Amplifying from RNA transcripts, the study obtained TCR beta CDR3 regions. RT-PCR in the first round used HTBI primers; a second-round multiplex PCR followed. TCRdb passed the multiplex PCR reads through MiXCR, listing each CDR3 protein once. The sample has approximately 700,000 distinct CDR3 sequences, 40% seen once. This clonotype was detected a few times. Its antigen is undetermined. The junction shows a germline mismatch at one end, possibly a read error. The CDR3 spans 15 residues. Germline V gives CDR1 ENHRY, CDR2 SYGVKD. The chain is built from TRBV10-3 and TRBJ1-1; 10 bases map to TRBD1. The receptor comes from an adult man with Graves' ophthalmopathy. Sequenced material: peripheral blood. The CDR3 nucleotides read TGTGCCAGCAGTGTGGGACAGGGGATAATGACTGAAGCTTTCTTT. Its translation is CASSVGQGIMTEAFF.